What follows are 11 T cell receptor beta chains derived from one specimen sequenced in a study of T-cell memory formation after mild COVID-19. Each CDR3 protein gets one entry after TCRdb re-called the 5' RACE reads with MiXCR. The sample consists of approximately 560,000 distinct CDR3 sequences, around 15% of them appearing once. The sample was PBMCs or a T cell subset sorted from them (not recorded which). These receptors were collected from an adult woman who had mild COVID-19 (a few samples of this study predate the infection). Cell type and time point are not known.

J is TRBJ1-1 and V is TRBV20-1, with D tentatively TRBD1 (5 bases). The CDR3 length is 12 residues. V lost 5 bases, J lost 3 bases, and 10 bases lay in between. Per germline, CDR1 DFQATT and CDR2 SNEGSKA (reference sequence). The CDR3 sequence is CSAQRGDTEAFF. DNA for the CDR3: TGCAGTGCTCAAAGAGGGGACACTGAAGCTTTCTTT.

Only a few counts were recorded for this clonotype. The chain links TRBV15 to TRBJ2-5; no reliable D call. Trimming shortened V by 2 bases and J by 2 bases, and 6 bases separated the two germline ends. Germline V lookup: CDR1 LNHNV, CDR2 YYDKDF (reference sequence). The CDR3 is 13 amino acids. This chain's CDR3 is CATSRQIQETQYF. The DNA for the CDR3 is TGTGCCACCAGCAGACAGATTCAAGAGACCCAGTACTTC.

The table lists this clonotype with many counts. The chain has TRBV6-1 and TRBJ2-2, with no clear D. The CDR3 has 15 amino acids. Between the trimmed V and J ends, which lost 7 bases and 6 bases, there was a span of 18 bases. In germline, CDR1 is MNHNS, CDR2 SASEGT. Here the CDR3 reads CASTSLGGGPGELFF. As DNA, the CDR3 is TGTGCCAGCACCTCTCTAGGCGGTGGCCCCGGGGAGCTGTTTTTT.

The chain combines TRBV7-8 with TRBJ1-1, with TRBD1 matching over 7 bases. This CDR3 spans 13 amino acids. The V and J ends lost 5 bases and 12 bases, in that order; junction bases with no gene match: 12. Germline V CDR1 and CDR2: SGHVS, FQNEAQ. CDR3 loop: CASSPASQGWSFF. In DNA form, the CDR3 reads TGTGCCAGCAGCCCGGCCTCACAGGGGTGGTCTTTCTTT.

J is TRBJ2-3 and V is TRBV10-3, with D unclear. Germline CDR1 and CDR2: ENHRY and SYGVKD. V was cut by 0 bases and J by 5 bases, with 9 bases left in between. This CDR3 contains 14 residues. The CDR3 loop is CAISESHLGDTQYF. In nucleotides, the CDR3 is TGTGCCATCAGTGAGTCTCACCTAGGAGATACGCAGTATTTT.

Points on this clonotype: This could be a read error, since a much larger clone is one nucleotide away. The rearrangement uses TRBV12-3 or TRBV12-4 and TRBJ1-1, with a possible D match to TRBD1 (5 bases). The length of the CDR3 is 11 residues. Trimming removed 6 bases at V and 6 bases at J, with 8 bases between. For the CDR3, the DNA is TGTGCCAGCAGGGGGGACCCTGAAGCTTTCTTT. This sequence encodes CASRGDPEAFF.

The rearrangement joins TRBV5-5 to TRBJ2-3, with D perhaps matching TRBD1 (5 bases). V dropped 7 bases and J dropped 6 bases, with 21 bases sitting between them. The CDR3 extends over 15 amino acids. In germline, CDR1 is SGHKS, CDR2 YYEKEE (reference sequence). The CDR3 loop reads CASLLKDQGTDTQYF. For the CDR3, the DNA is TGTGCCAGCCTACTGAAGGACCAGGGTACGGATACGCAGTATTTT. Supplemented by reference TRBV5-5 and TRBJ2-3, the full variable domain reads DAGVTQSPTHLIKTRGQQVTLRCSPISGHKSVSWYQQVLGQGPQFIFQYYEKEERGRGNFPDRFSARQFPNYSSELNVNALLLGDSALYLCASLLKDQGTDTQYFGPGTRLTVL.

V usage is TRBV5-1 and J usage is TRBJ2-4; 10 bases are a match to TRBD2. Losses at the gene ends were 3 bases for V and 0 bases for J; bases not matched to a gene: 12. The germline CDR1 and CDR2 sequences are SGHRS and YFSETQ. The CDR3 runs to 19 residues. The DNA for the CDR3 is TGCGCCAGCAGCTACGGACTAGCGGAGGCGTCACTAGCCAAAAACATTCAGTACTTC. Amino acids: CASSYGLAEASLAKNIQYF.

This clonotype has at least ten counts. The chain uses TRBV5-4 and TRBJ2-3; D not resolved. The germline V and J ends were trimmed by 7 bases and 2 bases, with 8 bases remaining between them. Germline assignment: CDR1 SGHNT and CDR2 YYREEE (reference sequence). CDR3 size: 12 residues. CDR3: CASRRDTDTQYF. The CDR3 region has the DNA TGTGCCAGCCGCAGAGACACAGATACGCAGTATTTT.

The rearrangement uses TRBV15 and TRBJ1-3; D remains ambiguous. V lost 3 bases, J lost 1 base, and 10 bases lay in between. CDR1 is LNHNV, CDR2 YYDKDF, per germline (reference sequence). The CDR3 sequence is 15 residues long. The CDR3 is CATSSTVFSGNTIYF. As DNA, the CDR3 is TGTGCCACCAGCAGTACAGTATTTTCTGGAAACACCATATATTTT. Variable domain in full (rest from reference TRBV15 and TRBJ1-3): DAMVIQNPRYQVTQFGKPVTLSCSQTLNHNVMYWYQQKSSQAPKLLFHYYDKDFNNEADTPDNFQSRRPNTSFCFLDIRSPGLGDTAMYLCATSSTVFSGNTIYFGEGSWLTVV.

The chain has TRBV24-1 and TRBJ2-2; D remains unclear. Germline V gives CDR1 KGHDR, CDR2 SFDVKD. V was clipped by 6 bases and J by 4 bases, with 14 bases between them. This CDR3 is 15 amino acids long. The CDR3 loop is CATSHPRPGTGELFF. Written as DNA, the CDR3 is TGTGCCACCAGTCATCCACGGCCGGGCACCGGGGAGCTGTTTTTT.